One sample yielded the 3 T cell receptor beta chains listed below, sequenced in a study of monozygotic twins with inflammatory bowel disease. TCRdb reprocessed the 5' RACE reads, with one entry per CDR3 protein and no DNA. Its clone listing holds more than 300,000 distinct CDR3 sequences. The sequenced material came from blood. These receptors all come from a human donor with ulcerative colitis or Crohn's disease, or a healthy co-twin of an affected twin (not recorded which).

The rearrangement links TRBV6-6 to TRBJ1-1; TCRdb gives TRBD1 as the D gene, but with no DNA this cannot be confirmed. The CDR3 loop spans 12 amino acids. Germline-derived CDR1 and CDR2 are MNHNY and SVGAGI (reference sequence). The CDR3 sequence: CASSPGGNEAFF.

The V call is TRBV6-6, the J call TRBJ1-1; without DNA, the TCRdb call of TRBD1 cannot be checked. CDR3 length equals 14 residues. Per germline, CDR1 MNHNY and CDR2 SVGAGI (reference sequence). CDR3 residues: CASSYIDGGTEAFF.

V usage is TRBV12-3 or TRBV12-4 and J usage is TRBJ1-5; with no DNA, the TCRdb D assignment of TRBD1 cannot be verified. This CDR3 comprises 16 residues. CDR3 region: CASSLQGRSPNQPQHF.